A selection of T cell receptor beta chains follows, all from one sample in a study of blood T cell repertoires in COVID-19. Assay used: immunoSEQ multiplex PCR; TCRdb lists only in-frame clones, some missing. Here the sample spans some 70,000 clones, approximately 83% being singletons. Sample: peripheral blood. The receptors originated from a man older than 75 with acute or convalescent COVID-19. CDR3s include the opening cysteine and the closing phenylalanine or tryptophan. D genes are given only for firm matches. For some rows the clone size is stated as once, few or many, or as a class when expanded; others skip it.

TRBV24-1	-	TRBJ2-2	-	TGTGCCACCAGTGATTCGGATGGGGGCCGGGAGCTGTTTTTT	CATSDSDGGRELFF
TRBV19	once	TRBJ1-4	-	TGTGCCAGTAGTAGTGACTCATTGAATGAAAAACTGTTTTTT	CASSSDSLNEKLFF
TRBV18	-	TRBJ2-1	TRBD2	TGTGCCAGCTCACCCCAACTAGCGCTCTACAATGAGCAGTTCTTC	CASSPQLALYNEQFF
TRBV14	-	TRBJ1-1	TRBD1	TGTGCCAGCAGCCAAGATGCGTGGCCAGGGGGGTTGAACACTGAAGCTTTCTTT	CASSQDAWPGGLNTEAFF
TRBV29-1	-	TRBJ1-1	-	TGCAGCGTTCGTGCCTCAGGGACTGAAGCTTTCTTT	CSVRASGTEAFF
TRBV5-4	-	TRBJ2-5	-	TGTGCCAGCAGCTTGGGGAGGCGGGAGACCCAGTACTTC	CASSLGRRETQYF
TRBV6-2/TRBV6-3	-	TRBJ1-5	-	TGTGCCAGCAGTTACTCGAACAGGGTAGTTCAGCCCCAGCATTTT	CASSYSNRVVQPQHF
TRBV5-1	-	TRBJ2-3	-	TGCGCCAGCAGCTTGGGCGCCGGGAACTCAGATACGCAGTATTTT	CASSLGAGNSDTQYF
TRBV5-1	-	TRBJ1-2	-	TGCGCCAGCAGCTTGGAGGCGGGGGCGGGAGGCTACACCTTC	CASSLEAGAGGYTF
TRBV5-8	once	TRBJ2-6	TRBD2	TGTGCCACCCCGGGACTAGCGGGGTGGAGCTCTGGGGCCAACGTCCTGACTTTC	CATPGLAGWSSGANVLTF
TRBV11-3	once	TRBJ2-7	-	TGTGCCAGCAGCTTAGCAAGCACAGGGCCCTCCTACGAGCAGTACTTC	CASSLASTGPSYEQYF
TRBV6-4	-	TRBJ2-2	-	TGTGCCAGCAGTCTATCCGGGAGCGGGACCGGGGAGCTGTTTTTT	CASSLSGSGTGELFF
TRBV5-1	-	TRBJ2-7	TRBD2	TGCGCCAGCAGCTTGTCGTGGTCGGAATCTAGCGGGGGATCCTACGAGCAGTACTTC	CASSLSWSESSGGSYEQYF
TRBV19	-	TRBJ2-3	TRBD2	TGTGCCAGTAGTAGGCGATCCGGGACTAGCGGGAGTACAGATACGCAGTATTTT	CASSRRSGTSGSTDTQYF
TRBV6-5	-	TRBJ1-1	-	TGTGCCAGCAGGTCCTCCGGCACTGAAGCTTTCTTT	CASRSSGTEAFF
TRBV9	-	TRBJ1-5	-	TGTGCCAGCAGCGTAGACGGCGGGACCCAGCCCCAGCATTTT	CASSVDGGTQPQHF
TRBV6-5	-	TRBJ1-2	TRBD1	TGTGCCAGCAGGGGGACAGGGTCCCCCTATGGCTACACCTTC	CASRGTGSPYGYTF
TRBV4-2	-	TRBJ2-3	-	TGTGCCAGCAGCCAAGATGATTGGCGGATCACAGATACGCAGTATTTT	CASSQDDWRITDTQYF
TRBV10-1	-	TRBJ1-1	-	TGCGCCAGCAGTGCCCTCAAAGGGGTAGAAGCTTTCTTT	CASSALKGVEAFF
TRBV6-6	-	TRBJ2-1	TRBD2	TGTGCCAGCAGTTACTCTAGCGGGTCTGGATATGAGCAGTTCTTC	CASSYSSGSGYEQFF
TRBV9	-	TRBJ2-6	-	TGTGCCAGCAGCGTAGAAGGTGGGGGGTCTGGGGCCAACGTCCTGACTTTC	CASSVEGGGSGANVLTF
TRBV19	once	TRBJ1-2	TRBD1	TGTGCCAGTAGTCTCGGACAGGGTAACTATGGCTACACCTTC	CASSLGQGNYGYTF
TRBV30	-	TRBJ2-2	-	TGTGCCGGCCTTTCCCAGCAGGGGTTAACCGGGGAGCTGTTTTTT	CAGLSQQGLTGELFF
TRBV11-3	-	TRBJ1-1	-	TGTGCCAGCAGCTCCCCGGCAGGTTCCATGAACACTGAAGCTTTCTTT	CASSSPAGSMNTEAFF
TRBV9	-	TRBJ1-6	-	TGTGCCAGCAGCTCCTCATCTGGTGGGAGCTCCTATAATTCACCCCTCCACTTT	CASSSSSGGSSYNSPLHF
TRBV5-4	-	TRBJ1-2	-	TGTGCCAGCATCCTAAGGGGGTCCTATGGCTACACCTTC	CASILRGSYGYTF
TRBV10-3	-	TRBJ1-2	-	TGTGCCATCAGTGACGCAGGTTTCTATGGCTACACCTTC	CAISDAGFYGYTF
TRBV10-3	-	TRBJ2-7	TRBD2	TGTGCCATCCAGGATCCGACTAGCGGGGACTACGAGCAGTACTTC	CAIQDPTSGDYEQYF
TRBV11-2	-	TRBJ1-2	TRBD1	TGTGCCAGCAGCTTAACAGGGGAAGGCTACACCTTC	CASSLTGEGYTF
TRBV18	-	TRBJ2-7	-	TGTGCCAGCTCCCCTGGGACTGCTCTACGATCCGAGCAGTACTTC	CASSPGTALRSEQYF
TRBV13	-	TRBJ1-3	-	TGTGCCAGCAGCCCCCAGGGGCCATACTCTGGAAACACCATATATTTT	CASSPQGPYSGNTIYF
TRBV5-5	-	TRBJ2-7	TRBD2	TGTGCCAGCAGCTTGCGGCTAGCGGGAGGTTCCTACGAGCAGTACTTC	CASSLRLAGGSYEQYF
TRBV15	-	TRBJ1-2	-	TGTGCCACCAGCAACGGCTATGGCTACACCTTC	CATSNGYGYTF
TRBV7-6	once	TRBJ1-2	TRBD1	TGTGCCAGCAGCCTCCGGACAGGGGGGAACTATGGCTACACCTTC	CASSLRTGGNYGYTF
TRBV5-1	-	TRBJ1-4	TRBD1	TGCGCCAGCAGCTCAACGACAGGGGTACGTGAAAAACTGTTTTTT	CASSSTTGVREKLFF
TRBV6-1	-	TRBJ1-1	TRBD1	TGTGCCAGCAGTGAAGCGAGGAGGACAGGGAACACTGAAGCTTTCTTT	CASSEARRTGNTEAFF
TRBV6-6	-	TRBJ1-6	-	TGTGCCAGCAGCCGGGAGAGGGCTTACACTTCACCCCTCCACTTT	CASSRERAYTSPLHF
TRBV18	-	TRBJ2-7	TRBD1	TGTGCCAGCTCACTCGTCGTAGGGACAGGGGTCCCCTACGAGCAGTACTTC	CASSLVVGTGVPYEQYF
TRBV7-2	once	TRBJ2-1	TRBD2	TGTGCCAGCAGCTCCGCCGCTGTCAGCGGGGGATACAATGAGCAGTTCTTC	CASSSAAVSGGYNEQFF
TRBV7-9	-	TRBJ2-7	TRBD2	TGTGCCAGCAGCCTGGGACTAGCGGGAGACGGCGAGCAGTACTTC	CASSLGLAGDGEQYF
TRBV7-9	-	TRBJ1-5	-	TGTGCCAGCAGCTCGACAGGCAATCAGCCCCAGCATTTT	CASSSTGNQPQHF
TRBV7-2	-	TRBJ1-2	-	TGTGCCAGCAGCGCCTTCAGGCCTGGGGCCTATGGCTACACCTTC	CASSAFRPGAYGYTF
TRBV3-1/TRBV3-2	-	TRBJ2-5	TRBD1	TGTGCCAGCAGCCAATACAGGGGCTGGGAGACCCAGTACTTC	CASSQYRGWETQYF
TRBV20-1	few	TRBJ2-3	TRBD2	TGCAGTGCTAGTAGACCCGACTCCGGGACTAGCGGCTTAGATACGCAGTATTTT	CSASRPDSGTSGLDTQYF
TRBV23-1	-	TRBJ1-1	-	TGCGCCAGCAGTCCCAATGGCCTAGACACTGAAGCTTTCTTT	CASSPNGLDTEAFF
TRBV5-1	-	TRBJ1-1	-	TGCGCCAGCAGCGGGCGGGGAGGAGCTGAAGCTTTCTTT	CASSGRGGAEAFF
TRBV30	-	TRBJ2-3	TRBD1	TGTGCCTGCTACCCGACAGGGGATCGTGTTACGCAGTATTTT	CACYPTGDRVTQYF
TRBV18	-	TRBJ1-1	-	TGTGCCAGCTCACCAACGCCGGGTGAAGCTTTCTTT	CASSPTPGEAFF
TRBV14	-	TRBJ2-7	TRBD2	TGTGCCAGCAGCTTGGGGAGGGGCGGGCAGTACTTC	CASSLGRGGQYF
TRBV11-2	-	TRBJ1-5	-	TGTGCCAGCAGCTTGGCGGGGGCCGGCAATCAGCCCCAGCATTTT	CASSLAGAGNQPQHF
TRBV5-1	once	TRBJ1-4	TRBD1	TGCGCCAGCAGCTCCGGGACAGGGTTTAATGAAAAACTGTTTTTT	CASSSGTGFNEKLFF
TRBV19	-	TRBJ1-1	-	TGTGCCAGTAGTTCTCCTCCGGGACACACGGTCGGGGACACTGAAGCTTTCTTT	CASSSPPGHTVGDTEAFF
TRBV7-2	-	TRBJ2-1	-	TGTGCCAGCAGCTTAGGCGGTCAGGGGTGGAGGTCCTACAATGAGCAGTTCTTC	CASSLGGQGWRSYNEQFF
TRBV14	few	TRBJ2-1	-	TGTGCCAGCAGCCAGGTCAAGGGGGGGAAAGGGGAGCAGTTCTTC	CASSQVKGGKGEQFF